The clone carrying this T cell receptor (beta chain) was recorded once. TCRdb keeps only in-frame clones here, not all; method: immunoSEQ multiplex PCR. The repertoire holds about 52,000 clones, with roughly 95% as singletons. Germline V lookup: CDR1 MNHEY, CDR2 SVGAGI. Trimming took 11 bases from V and 0 from J, leaving 14 bases between them. The CDR3 length is 14 residues. This entry belongs to a study of control samples from healthy donors and cancer patients. The material sequenced was blood. The chain is built from TRBV6-5 and TRBJ1-5, with unresolved D. This receptor was obtained from a man aged 25 to 45 in good health. The CDR3 DNA is TGTGCCTCACAAAGAAGGGCTAGCAATCAGCCCCAGCATTTT. Its translation: CASQRRASNQPQHF.